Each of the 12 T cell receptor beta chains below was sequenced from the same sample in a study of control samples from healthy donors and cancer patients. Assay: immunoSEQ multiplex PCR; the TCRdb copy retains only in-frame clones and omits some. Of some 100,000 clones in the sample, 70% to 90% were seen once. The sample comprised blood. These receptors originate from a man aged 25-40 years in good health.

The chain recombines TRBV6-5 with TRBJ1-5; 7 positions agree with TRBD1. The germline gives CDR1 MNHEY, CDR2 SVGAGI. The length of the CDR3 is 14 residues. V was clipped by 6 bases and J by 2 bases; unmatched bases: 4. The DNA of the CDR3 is TGTGCCAGCAGGAGGGGGCTGGGCAATCAGCCCCAGCATTTT. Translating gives CASRRGLGNQPQHF.

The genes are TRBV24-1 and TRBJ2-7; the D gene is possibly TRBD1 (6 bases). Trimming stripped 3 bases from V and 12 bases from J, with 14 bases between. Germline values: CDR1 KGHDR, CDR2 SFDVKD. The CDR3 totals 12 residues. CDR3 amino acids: CATSDGRDTVYF. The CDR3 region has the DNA TGTGCCACCAGTGATGGAAGGGACACTGTGTACTTC.

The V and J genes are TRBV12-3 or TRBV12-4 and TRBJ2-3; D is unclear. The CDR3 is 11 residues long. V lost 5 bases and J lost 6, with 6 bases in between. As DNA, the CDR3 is TGTGCCAGCAGTGCGAAGGATACGCAGTATTTT. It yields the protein CASSAKDTQYF.

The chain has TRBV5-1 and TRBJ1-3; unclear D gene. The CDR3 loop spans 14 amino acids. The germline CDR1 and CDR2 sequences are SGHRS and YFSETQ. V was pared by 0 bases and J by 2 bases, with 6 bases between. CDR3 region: CASSLGTTGNTIYF. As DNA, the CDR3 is TGCGCCAGCAGCTTGGGAACTACTGGAAACACCATATATTTT.

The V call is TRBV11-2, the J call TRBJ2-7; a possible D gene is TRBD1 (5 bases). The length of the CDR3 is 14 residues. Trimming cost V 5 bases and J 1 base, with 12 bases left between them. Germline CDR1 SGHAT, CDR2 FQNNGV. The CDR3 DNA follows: TGTGCCAGCAGCCCTCAGACAGAGTCCTACGAGCAGTACTTC. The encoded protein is CASSPQTESYEQYF.

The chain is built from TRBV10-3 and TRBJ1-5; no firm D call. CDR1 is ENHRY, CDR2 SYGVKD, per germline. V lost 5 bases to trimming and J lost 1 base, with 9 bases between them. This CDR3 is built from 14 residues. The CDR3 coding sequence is TGTGCCATCAGTATCGAGGACAGCAATCAGCCCCAGCATTTT. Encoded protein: CAISIEDSNQPQHF.

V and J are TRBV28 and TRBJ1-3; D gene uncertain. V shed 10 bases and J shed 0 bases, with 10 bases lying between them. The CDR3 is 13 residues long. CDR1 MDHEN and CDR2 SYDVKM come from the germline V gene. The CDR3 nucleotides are TGTGCCATCTCTGGGCTCTCTGGAAACACCATATATTTT. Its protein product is CAISGLSGNTIYF.

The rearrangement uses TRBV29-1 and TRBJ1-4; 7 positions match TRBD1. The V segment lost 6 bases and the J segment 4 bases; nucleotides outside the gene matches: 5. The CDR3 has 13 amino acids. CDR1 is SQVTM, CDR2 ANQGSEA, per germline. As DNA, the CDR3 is TGCAGCGTGATAGGGACAGATAATGAAAAACTGTTTTTT. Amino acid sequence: CSVIGTDNEKLFF. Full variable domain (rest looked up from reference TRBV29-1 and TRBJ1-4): SAVISQKPSRDICQRGTSLTIQCQVDSQVTMMFWYRQQPGQSLTLIATANQGSEATYESGFVIDKFPISRPNLTFSTLTVSNMSPEDSSIYLCSVIGTDNEKLFFGSGTQLSVL.

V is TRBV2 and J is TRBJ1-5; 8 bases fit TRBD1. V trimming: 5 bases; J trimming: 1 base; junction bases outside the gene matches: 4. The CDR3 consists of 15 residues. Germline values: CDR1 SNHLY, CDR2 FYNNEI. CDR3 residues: CASSPGGMSNQPQHF. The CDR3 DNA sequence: TGTGCCAGCAGTCCAGGGGGCATGAGCAATCAGCCCCAGCATTTT.

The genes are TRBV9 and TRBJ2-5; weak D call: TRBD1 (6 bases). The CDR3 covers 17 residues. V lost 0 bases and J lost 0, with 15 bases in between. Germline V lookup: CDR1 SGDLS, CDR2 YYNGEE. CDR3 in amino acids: CASSVATGIPYQETQYF. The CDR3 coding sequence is TGTGCCAGCAGCGTAGCAACAGGGATACCGTACCAAGAGACCCAGTACTTC. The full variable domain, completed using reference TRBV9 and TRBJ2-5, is DSGVTQTPKHLITATGQRVTLRCSPRSGDLSVYWYQQSLDQGLQFLIQYYNGEERAKGNILERFSAQQFPDLHSELNLSSLELGDSALYFCASSVATGIPYQETQYFGPGTRLLVL.

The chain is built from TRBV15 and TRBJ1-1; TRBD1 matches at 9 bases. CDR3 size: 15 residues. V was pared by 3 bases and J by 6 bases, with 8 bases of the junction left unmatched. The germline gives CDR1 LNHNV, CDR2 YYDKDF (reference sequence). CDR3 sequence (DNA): TGTGCCACCAGCAGCTCTGACAGGGGGTGGGCTGAAGCTTTCTTT. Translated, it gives CATSSSDRGWAEAFF.

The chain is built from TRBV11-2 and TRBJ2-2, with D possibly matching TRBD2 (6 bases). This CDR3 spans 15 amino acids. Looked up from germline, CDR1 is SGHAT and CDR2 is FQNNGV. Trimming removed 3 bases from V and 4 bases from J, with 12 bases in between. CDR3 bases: TGTGCCAGCAGCTTCGGTCTGGGGGGCACCGGGGAGCTGTTTTTT. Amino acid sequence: CASSFGLGGTGELFF.